This T cell receptor beta chain was retrieved from a study of beta chain features in type 1 diabetes. In the study overall: Examination of sorted cells across all samples involved around 110 million cells.

The V gene's germline CDR1 is SGHTA and CDR2 FQGNSA. There are 13 residues in the CDR3. The ends were cut back, 7 bases at V and 5 bases at J, with 14 bases in the middle. General study results and limits: The cDNA sequencing approach could over-represent high-TCR-expressing cells. The study found fewer insertions and more deletions at VDJ junctions in type 1 diabetes patients.

TCRB transcripts that were expressed got sequenced, as all of the isolated RNA had been reverse transcribed. Measured with immunoSEQ multiplex PCR; TCRdb has only the in-frame clones, and not every one. The sample lists about 200,000 clones, approximately 10% occurring once. Every sorted population was more than 95% pure. Worth noting for this clone: Its target is unknown.

The sequence was obtained from a man younger than 30 in good health. V and J are TRBV7-2 and TRBJ2-5; possibly TRBD1 for D (7 bases). Input material: central memory CD4+ T cells from blood. The CDR3 sequence is CASMKGAGETQYF. The DNA of the CDR3 is TGTGCCAGCATGAAGGGGGCGGGGGAGACCCAGTACTTC.